The clone carrying this T cell receptor beta chain has a handful of counts. Its target is not known. The CDR3 totals 16 residues. Germline lookup yields CDR1 MDHEN and CDR2 SYDVKM. V was shortened by 1 base and J by 3 bases, with 12 bases between the two germline ends. The sample is drawn from a study of blood T cells in healthy people across ages. Combining a sample-barcoded 5' primer with a J-beta primer mix, a second PCR ran for roughly 7 to 12 cycles. CDR3-containing paired-end reads numbering at least 2.5 million came from each sample. TCRdb ran MiXCR on the 5' RACE reads and lists one entry per CDR3 protein. This table holds about 1.6 million distinct CDR3 sequences, about 32% found once. Study-wide results and limits: The study regarded diversity estimates from one million T cells as underestimates.

The receptor comes from a woman aged 25-40 years in good health. V and J are TRBV28 and TRBJ2-2, with D possibly matching TRBD1 (5 bases). Sequencing was carried out using blood. CDR3 in DNA: TGTGCCAGCAGTTTATTAGGGGCGCCGGACACCGGGGAGCTGTTTTTT. Translation gives CASSLLGAPDTGELFF.